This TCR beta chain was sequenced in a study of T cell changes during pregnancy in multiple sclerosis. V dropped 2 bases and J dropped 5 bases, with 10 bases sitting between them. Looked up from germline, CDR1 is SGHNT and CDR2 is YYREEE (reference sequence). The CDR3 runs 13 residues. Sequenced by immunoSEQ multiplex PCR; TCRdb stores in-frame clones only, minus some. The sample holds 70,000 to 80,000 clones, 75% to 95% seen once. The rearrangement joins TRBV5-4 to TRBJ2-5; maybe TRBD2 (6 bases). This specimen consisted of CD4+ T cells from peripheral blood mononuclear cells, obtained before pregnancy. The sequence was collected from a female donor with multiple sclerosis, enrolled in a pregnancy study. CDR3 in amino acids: CASSFGGGETQYF. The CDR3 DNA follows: TGTGCCAGCAGCTTCGGGGGTGGCGAGACCCAGTACTTC. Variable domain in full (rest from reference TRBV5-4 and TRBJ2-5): ETGVTQSPTHLIKTRGQQVTLRCSSQSGHNTVSWYQQALGQGPQFIFQYYREEENGRGNFPPRFSGLQFPNYSSELNVNALELDDSALYLCASSFGGGETQYFGPGTRLLVL.